This T cell receptor (beta chain) was sequenced during a study of beta chain features in type 1 diabetes. Across the study: Taken together, all samples contributed some 98 million examined sorted cells.

Study-level results: All four CD4+ subsets of Type 1 diabetes patients contained TCRB CDR3s that were moderately but significantly shorter. In cDNA sequencing, cells with high TCR expression could be over-represented. Equally in patients and controls, shorter templates might have been favored by PCR. Researchers could not determine here whether HLA type influences TCRB rearrangement.

Expressed TCRB transcripts were sequenced because the isolated RNA had all been reverse transcribed beforehand. Repertoires were generated with immunoSEQ multiplex PCR, while TCRdb's copy carries only in-frame clones and drops some. This sample has under 300,000 clones, with about a tenth found just once. The CDR3 loop spans 12 amino acids. Germline CDR1 reads MDHEN; CDR2 reads SYDVKM. For this clone: Its cognate antigen is unknown. One junction end disagrees with the germline gene, perhaps due to a read error.

The TCR sequence derives from a man in his thirties or forties with type 1 diabetes. This chain joins TRBV28 and TRBJ2-1; TRBD1 matches 8 bases. Material: naive CD4+ T cells from blood. The CDR3 nucleotides are TGTGCCAGCAGTTTACCCGGACAGGGTCAGCTCTTC. Amino acids: CASSLPGQGQLF.